These 8 T cell receptor beta chains originate from one sample sequenced in a study of CD8 T cells in ankylosing spondylitis. Using its own MiXCR run on the 5' RACE reads, TCRdb lists one record per CDR3 protein. Of tens of thousands of distinct CDR3 sequences listed, 6.2% are singletons. Sequencing was performed on synovial fluid, either unsorted or a sorted T cell fraction (not recorded which). The receptors originated from a male donor with ankylosing spondylitis.

There are many counts of this clonotype. The CDR3 region is CASSQGYPYNEQFF. In nucleotides, the CDR3 is TGTGCCAGCAGCCAAGGGTATCCCTACAATGAGCAGTTCTTC. The rearrangement joins TRBV14 to TRBJ2-1, with D unresolved. Trimming removed 1 base at V and 2 bases at J, with 6 bases between. Germline V gives CDR1 SGHDN, CDR2 FVKESK. There are 14 residues in the CDR3.

This clonotype was seen many times. The genes are TRBV11-1 and TRBJ2-1; tentative D call: TRBD1 (6 bases). This CDR3 is 10 amino acids long. The V and J ends lost 11 bases and 9 bases respectively, with 11 bases between them. Per germline, CDR1 SGHAT and CDR2 FQDESV (reference sequence). The CDR3 here is CALWGREQFF. The CDR3 DNA is TGTGCCCTGTGGGGGCGTGAGCAGTTCTTC.

This clonotype was counted at least ten times. The chain carries TRBV6-1 and TRBJ2-1, with 8 bases aligning to TRBD1. V lost 5 bases and J lost 6; bases outside the gene matches: 12. This CDR3 is built from 16 residues. Per germline, CDR1 MNHNS and CDR2 SASEGT. The CDR3 coding sequence is TGTGCCAGCAGTACGGAAATCGGCACAGGGGGCAATGAGCAGTTCTTC. Translation: CASSTEIGTGGNEQFF.

In its sample, this clonotype was seen many times. The chain is built from TRBV19 and TRBJ2-7; D possibly corresponds to TRBD2 (5 bases). Germline CDR1 and CDR2: LNHDA and SQIVND (reference sequence). The V and J ends lost 7 bases and 3 bases respectively, with 19 bases between them. The length of the CDR3 is 15 residues. The CDR3 is CASTEGGGGVYEQYF. The CDR3 bases are TGTGCCAGTACCGAAGGAGGAGGAGGAGTCTACGAGCAGTACTTC.

This clonotype was counted ten times or more. V is TRBV14 and J is TRBJ1-1; D is unresolved. The CDR3 covers 14 residues. V shed 0 bases and J shed 3 bases, with 8 bases lying between them. Germline lookup yields CDR1 SGHDN and CDR2 FVKESK. The CDR3 here is CASSQDYPYTEAFF. CDR3 in DNA: TGTGCCAGCAGCCAAGATTACCCGTACACTGAAGCTTTCTTT.

This clonotype was recorded many times. This chain connects TRBV7-2 to TRBJ1-6; a weak D match, TRBD1 (5 bases). The V gene's germline CDR1 is SGHTA and CDR2 FQGNSA. The CDR3 contains 16 residues. V was trimmed by 7 bases and J by 4 bases, leaving 17 bases between them. The CDR3 coding sequence is TGTGCCAGCACGCCGGGGACGGTGGGATATAATTCACCCCTCCACTTT. It codes for CASTPGTVGYNSPLHF.

This clonotype was observed at least ten times. V gene TRBV27 combines with J gene TRBJ2-1; 7 nucleotides align to TRBD1. This CDR3 is 13 amino acids long. Germline CDR1 MNHEY, CDR2 SMNVEV (reference sequence). The V and J ends lost 8 bases and 4 bases, in that order; junction bases with no gene match: 5. Here the CDR3 DNA reads TGTGCCAGCGGCACAGGGGATTACAATGAGCAGTTCTTC. As protein: CASGTGDYNEQFF.

There are a few counts of this clonotype. This may be a read error, as it is one base from a much larger clone. This chain uses TRBV7-2 with TRBJ2-5; a possible D gene is TRBD2 (6 bases). V was shortened by 5 bases and J by 5 bases, with 6 bases between the two germline ends. This CDR3 is built from 11 residues. The V gene's germline CDR1 is SGHTA and CDR2 FQGNSA. The CDR3 here is CASSGGETQYF. Written as DNA, the CDR3 is TGTGCCAGCAGCGGGGGGGAGACCCAGTACTTC.